The T cell receptor beta chain described here comes from a study of read filtering for tumor transcriptome and immune sequencing. Study background: Mean patient age was roughly 66 years, range about 47 to 85; 17 male, around 15 female. TCR-mapped reads were about 4 to 11 million with IR-seq versus roughly 80 to 1,300 with RNA-seq.

CDR1 is SQVTM, CDR2 ANQGSEA, per germline. CDR3 length: 13 residues. Unmatched junction bases numbered 8, after V lost 8 bases and J lost 2 bases. Bone marrow was sampled from every patient at the time of active disease. From roughly 0.4 ug of RNA, a library with molecular barcoded alpha/delta and beta/gamma adaptors was made. From the reads, TCRdb called clonotypes with MiXCR, one entry per CDR3 protein. The data hold about 130,000 distinct CDR3 sequences, with over 10% observed a single time. Only a few counts were recorded for this clonotype. The target antigen is unknown. General study points: In IR-seq, single-read clonotypes were about 80% of clonotypes but around 3.5% of reads.

Sample: a population of CD138-negative cells sorted from bone marrow. V usage is TRBV29-1 and J usage is TRBJ2-5, with 7 bases matching TRBD1. The TCR comes from a donor at least 40 years old with multiple myeloma. CDR3 coding DNA: TGCAGCATTGTAGTACAGGGGCAAGAGACCCAGTACTTC. Its protein product is CSIVVQGQETQYF.